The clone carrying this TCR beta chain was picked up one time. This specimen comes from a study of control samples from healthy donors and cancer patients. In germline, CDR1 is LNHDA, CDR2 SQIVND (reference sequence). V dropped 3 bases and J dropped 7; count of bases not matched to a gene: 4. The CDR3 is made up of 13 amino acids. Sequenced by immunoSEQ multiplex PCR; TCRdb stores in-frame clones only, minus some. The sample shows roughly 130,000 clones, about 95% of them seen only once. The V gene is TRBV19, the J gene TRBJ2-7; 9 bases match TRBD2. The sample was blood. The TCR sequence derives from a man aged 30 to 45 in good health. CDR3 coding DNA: TGTGCCAGTAGTATTGCGGGGGGGCGAGAGCAGTACTTC. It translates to CASSIAGGREQYF.